This entry is about one T cell receptor beta chain. Its antigen is not known. Germline V gene lookup returns CDR1 SEHNR and CDR2 FQNEAQ (reference sequence). V was shortened by 11 bases and J by 4 bases, with 17 bases between the two germline ends. The CDR3 has 13 residues. PCR was performed using 60 Vbeta and 13 Jbeta primers. Assay used: immunoSEQ multiplex PCR; TCRdb lists only in-frame clones, some missing. The sample lists about 120,000 clones, 65% to 75% occurring once. This specimen belongs to a study of cytomegalovirus exposure and HLA in healthy donors. Study in general: Just over 80% of a few hundred genotyped donors fell in the Caucasian-associated ancestry cluster. Findings of the study overall: The study assumed roughly uniform donor sequencing depth for presence/absence analyses. For most subjects, TCR beta sequences were reported to predict HLA-A and HLA-B alleles with accuracy.

The donors (healthy individuals) were bone marrow donors. The source material was PBMCs. This chain connects TRBV7-9 to TRBJ2-5, with a possible D match to TRBD2 (5 bases). This receptor was obtained from a woman between 40 and 55 years old in good health and CMV-seropositive. The CDR3 is CAVSAEVRETQYF. The CDR3 DNA follows: TGTGCCGTATCTGCGGAGGTCCGAGAGACCCAGTACTTC.